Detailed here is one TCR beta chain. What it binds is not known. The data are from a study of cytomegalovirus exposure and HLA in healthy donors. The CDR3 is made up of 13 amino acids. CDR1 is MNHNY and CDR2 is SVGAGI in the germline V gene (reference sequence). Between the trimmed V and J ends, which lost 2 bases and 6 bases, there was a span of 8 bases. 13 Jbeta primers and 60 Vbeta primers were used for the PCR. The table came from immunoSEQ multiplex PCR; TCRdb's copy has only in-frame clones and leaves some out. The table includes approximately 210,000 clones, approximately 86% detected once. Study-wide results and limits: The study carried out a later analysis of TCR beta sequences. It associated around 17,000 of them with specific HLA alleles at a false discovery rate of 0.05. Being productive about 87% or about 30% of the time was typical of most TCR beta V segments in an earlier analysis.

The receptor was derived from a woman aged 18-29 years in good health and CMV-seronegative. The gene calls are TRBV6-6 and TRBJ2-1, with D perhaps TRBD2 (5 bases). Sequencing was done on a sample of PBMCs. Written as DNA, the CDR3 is TGTGCCAGCAGTTACGGACTTCCCAATGAGCAGTTCTTC. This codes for CASSYGLPNEQFF.